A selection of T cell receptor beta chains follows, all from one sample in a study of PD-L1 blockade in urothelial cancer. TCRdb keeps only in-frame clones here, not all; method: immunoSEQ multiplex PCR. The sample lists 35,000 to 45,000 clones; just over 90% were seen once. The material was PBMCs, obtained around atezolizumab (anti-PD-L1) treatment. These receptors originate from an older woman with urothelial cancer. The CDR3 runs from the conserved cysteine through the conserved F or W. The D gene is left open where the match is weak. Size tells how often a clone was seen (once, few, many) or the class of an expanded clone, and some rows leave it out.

TGCGCCAGCAGTTACGGACTAACTCTGAACACCGGGGAGCTGTTTTTT,CASSYGLTLNTGELFF,-,once,TRBJ2-2,TRBV5-1
TGCAGCGTTGGCGGGCAACCCGGGGATACGCAGTATTTT,CSVGGQPGDTQYF,-,-,TRBJ2-3,TRBV29-1
TGTGCCAGCAGTTACCTTGGACAGTACTACGAGCAGTACTTC,CASSYLGQYYEQYF,-,-,TRBJ2-7,TRBV6-5
TGTGCCAGCAGCTTAGTTTCTTTACTAGCGGGAGTTCAAGAGACCCAGTACTTC,CASSLVSLLAGVQETQYF,TRBD2,-,TRBJ2-5,TRBV7-2
TGTGCCAGCAGCCAAGGGTGGCCCAATTACAATGAGCAGTTCTTC,CASSQGWPNYNEQFF,-,-,TRBJ2-1,TRBV4-2
TGTGCCAGCTCACCTAAGCCCCCTAGGGACAGACCCAATCAGCCCCAGCATTTT,CASSPKPPRDRPNQPQHF,TRBD1,-,TRBJ1-5,TRBV18
TGTGCCAGTAGTATTAGGGGTGGCACAGATACGCAGTATTTT,CASSIRGGTDTQYF,-,-,TRBJ2-3,TRBV19
TGTGCCAGCAGCCCGGGAATAACAGGGTCCAAAAACATTCAGTACTTC,CASSPGITGSKNIQYF,-,-,TRBJ2-4,TRBV11-3
TGTGCCAGCAGTTGGGACAGGGGGTACAATGAGCAGTTCTTC,CASSWDRGYNEQFF,TRBD1,-,TRBJ2-1,TRBV2
TGTGCCAGCAGCTTAGGACAGGGGGCGAGTCAGCCCCAGCATTTT,CASSLGQGASQPQHF,TRBD1,-,TRBJ1-5,TRBV7-6
TGTGCCAGCAGGACAGGACAGGGGGACAACAATGAGCAGTTCTTC,CASRTGQGDNNEQFF,TRBD1,-,TRBJ2-1,TRBV6-1
TGTGCCAGCAGGAGGACAGGGGGCTCGAATGAGCAGTTCTTC,CASRRTGGSNEQFF,TRBD1,-,TRBJ2-1,TRBV6-5
TGTGCCAGCAGTTTTACAGGGACCGCTGAAGCTTTCTTT,CASSFTGTAEAFF,-,-,TRBJ1-1,TRBV6-5
TGTGCCAGCAGTCTGGGAGGAGGGGCCAACGTCCTGACTTTC,CASSLGGGANVLTF,-,-,TRBJ2-6,TRBV11-2
TGTGCCAGCAGCCTCCAGGCGGGGACGCACGAGCAGTACTTC,CASSLQAGTHEQYF,-,-,TRBJ2-7,TRBV7-2
TGTGCCAGCAGTTTTGGGGGCGGGAGGGCTACCGGGGAGCTGTTTTTT,CASSFGGGRATGELFF,TRBD2,-,TRBJ2-2,TRBV27
TGTGCCAGCAGTCGGGGGTTGTGGGAAGAGACCCAGTACTTC,CASSRGLWEETQYF,-,-,TRBJ2-5,TRBV6-5
TGTGCCAGCAGCCCAGGGGGTTTCGGTCAGCCCCAGCATTTT,CASSPGGFGQPQHF,TRBD1,-,TRBJ1-5,TRBV7-2
TGCAGTCCATCGGGAAGCTATGGCTACACCTTC,CSPSGSYGYTF,-,-,TRBJ1-2,TRBV20-1
TGTGCCAGTAGTATCTCGTCCCTACGGGGTGAAAAACTGTTTTTT,CASSISSLRGEKLFF,-,-,TRBJ1-4,TRBV19
TGCGCCAGCAGCTTGGCGTACCAAGAGACCCAGTACTTC,CASSLAYQETQYF,-,-,TRBJ2-5,TRBV5-1
TGTGCCAGCAGTTTCCGCAGGCCGGGGGTAGCCAAAAACATTCAGTACTTC,CASSFRRPGVAKNIQYF,-,-,TRBJ2-4,TRBV28
TGTGCCAGCAGCCAGACCGGGACAGGGAGGATAACTAATGAAAAACTGTTTTTT,CASSQTGTGRITNEKLFF,TRBD1,-,TRBJ1-4,TRBV14
TGTGCCAGCAGTGAAGAAACTAGCGGGAGCAATGAGCAGTTCTTC,CASSEETSGSNEQFF,TRBD2,medium-sized,TRBJ2-1,TRBV6-4
TGCGCCAGCAGTGAGTCGGGGACTACTGGCGAGCAGTACTTC,CASSESGTTGEQYF,TRBD2,-,TRBJ2-7,TRBV10-2
TGTGCCTGGGAACCTGGACACTCCCGGGACAGGGAGAACACTGAAGCTTTCTTT,CAWEPGHSRDRENTEAFF,TRBD1,-,TRBJ1-1,TRBV30
TGTGCCAGCAGCTTAGCTCCGGGAACCTCCTACGAGCAGTACTTC,CASSLAPGTSYEQYF,-,-,TRBJ2-7,TRBV7-3
TGTGCCAGCAGCAAAAGGAGGGCCTATGGCTACACCTTC,CASSKRRAYGYTF,-,-,TRBJ1-2,TRBV21-1
TGTGCCAGCAGTGAAGGGGTCGGAGGGGAGCAGTACTTC,CASSEGVGGEQYF,-,-,TRBJ2-7,TRBV2
TGTGCCAGCAGCTTAGGATCCAACCGAGGAAACATTCAGTACTTC,CASSLGSNRGNIQYF,-,-,TRBJ2-4,TRBV5-4
TGTGCCAGCAGCTTAGTATGGACACGAAGCTCCTACGAGCAGTACTTC,CASSLVWTRSSYEQYF,-,-,TRBJ2-7,TRBV7-2
TGTGCCAGCTCTCTTAACACCGGGGAGCTGTTTTTT,CASSLNTGELFF,-,-,TRBJ2-2,TRBV18
TGTGCCAGCAGCTTAGAAGGCAGGGATGGCTACACCTTC,CASSLEGRDGYTF,-,-,TRBJ1-2,TRBV7-6
TGTGCCAGCAGCTCACAACATACTAACGGAAAGGCCTACAATGAGCAGTTCTTC,CASSSQHTNGKAYNEQFF,-,-,TRBJ2-1,TRBV5-5
TGCGCCAGCAGCTTCGGACAGACCTACGAGCAGTACTTC,CASSFGQTYEQYF,-,-,TRBJ2-7,TRBV5-1
TGTGCCAGTAGTTCGGGTAGCGGTCGCACAGATACGCAGTATTTT,CASSSGSGRTDTQYF,-,-,TRBJ2-3,TRBV19
TGTGCCAGCAGCTGGAGCGGGACATTGAGCTCTGGAAACACCATATATTTT,CASSWSGTLSSGNTIYF,-,-,TRBJ1-3,TRBV11-1
TGTGCCAGCAGAACCGGGACTAGAGGCAATGAGCAGTTCTTC,CASRTGTRGNEQFF,TRBD2,-,TRBJ2-1,TRBV28
TGTGCCAGCAGCGTAAGGGGACAGGGGGACTACGAGCAGTACTTC,CASSVRGQGDYEQYF,TRBD1,-,TRBJ2-7,TRBV9
TGTGCCAGCAGCTTAGGACTAGCGGGCGGTAGGACAGATACGCAGTATTTT,CASSLGLAGGRTDTQYF,TRBD2,once,TRBJ2-3,TRBV11-3
TGTACAAGGGAGTTGAGCACCGGGGAGCTGTTTTTT,CTRELSTGELFF,-,-,TRBJ2-2,TRBV27